This TCR beta chain was sequenced during a study of shared clonotypes between healthy human individuals. In the study overall: Each donor's CD4 naive and CD4 memory cells filled three plates apiece, CD8 naive two, and CD8 memory one. Study-level results: Generation probabilities of non-shared clonotypes were lower (relative to those shared by all four donors). Represented diversity, genetic and exposure-history alike, was limited by few donors. Researchers sampled blood only, noting tissue repertoires likely differ.

Details on this clone: The antigen remains unidentified.

CD8 cells classed as naive were CD45RO-negative and positively selected for CCR7, excluding terminally differentiated effector memory CD45RA+ cells. The method was immunoSEQ multiplex PCR; TCRdb's version includes in-frame clones alone and lacks a portion of them. The sample records some 2 million clones, about 95% being singletons. Material: naive CD8+ T cells sorted from blood. The TCR comes from a man in his late teens or twenties in good health.

The CDR3 sequence is CAWSASQGNQPQHF. DNA for the CDR3: TGTGCCTGGAGTGCCTCGCAGGGAAATCAGCCCCAGCATTTT. J is TRBJ1-5 and V is TRBV30, with D possibly being TRBD1 (5 bases). The V gene's germline CDR1 is GTSNPN and CDR2 SVGIG (reference sequence). V gave up 1 base and J gave up 4 bases, with 11 bases separating them. CDR3 length: 14 amino acids. Full variable domain (rest looked up from reference TRBV30 and TRBJ1-5): SQTIHQWPATLVQPVGSPLSLECTVEGTSNPNLYWYRQAAGRGLQLLFYSVGIGQISSEVPQNLSASRPQDRQFILSSKKLLLSDSGFYLCAWSASQGNQPQHFGDGTRLSIL.